In its sample, the clone carrying this T cell receptor (beta chain) was seen once. The data are from a study of blood T cell repertoires in COVID-19. Study summary: The analysed material was cDNA or gDNA that came from T cells, B-cell-depleted T cells, or PBMCs.

V was trimmed by 0 bases and J by 2 bases, leaving 17 bases between them. The V gene's germline CDR1 is SGDLS and CDR2 YYNGEE. The CDR3 consists of 18 residues. TCRdb's copy holds only in-frame clones and misses some; the assay was immunoSEQ multiplex PCR. The repertoire holds 85,000 to 100,000 clones, roughly 85% seen once, with 25% to 30% in the top ten. J is TRBJ2-2 and V is TRBV9, with a tentative D call TRBD2 (6 bases). This clonotype was obtained from a man over 45 with active or convalescent COVID-19. Material: peripheral blood. In DNA, the CDR3 is TGTGCCAGCAGCGTAGCTACGACGGGGGTGGCCAACACCGGGGAGCTGTTTTTT. It is translated as CASSVATTGVANTGELFF. The whole variable domain, filled in from reference TRBV9 and TRBJ2-2, reads DSGVTQTPKHLITATGQRVTLRCSPRSGDLSVYWYQQSLDQGLQFLIQYYNGEERAKGNILERFSAQQFPDLHSELNLSSLELGDSALYFCASSVATTGVANTGELFFGEGSRLTVL.